Sequencing of this TCR beta chain was carried out in a study of cytomegalovirus exposure and HLA in healthy donors. On the study more broadly: Assignment to the Caucasian-associated ancestry cluster applied to around 80% of the approximately 360 genotyped donors. Regarding the study as a whole: An analysis was carried out at a later point. It showed that HLA-associated TCR beta chains were more clonally expanded than equally common non-associated chains. Several of the most significant clusters appeared, in a later analysis, to be linked to common viral pathogens. Among TCR beta chains, those listed as cytomegalovirus-associated numbered roughly 150.

The PCR contained 60 Vbeta and 13 Jbeta primers. Produced via immunoSEQ multiplex PCR; TCRdb's table is partial and in-frame only. The sample consists of 95,000 to 150,000 clones, approximately 15% of them appearing once. The CDR3 is 13 residues long. Unmatched junction bases numbered 2, after V lost 6 bases and J lost 4 bases. Germline-derived CDR1 and CDR2 are MNHNS and SASEGT. This clone has more than one count but fewer than ten. Antigen specificity is unknown. The chain employs TRBV6-1 and TRBJ2-1; 8 nucleotides match TRBD2. This sequence originates from a young woman in good health and CMV-seronegative. The sequencing input was PBMCs. The CDR3 reads CASRGGRYNEQFF. The CDR3 DNA sequence: TGTGCCAGCAGGGGCGGGAGGTACAATGAGCAGTTCTTC.